The 24 T cell receptor beta chains given below trace back to one sample, sequenced in a study of blood T cell repertoires in COVID-19. The table came from immunoSEQ multiplex PCR; TCRdb's copy has only in-frame clones and leaves some out. Found here are about 61,000 clones, roughly 90% of them singletons; the top ten hold over 20%. The sequenced sample was peripheral blood. These receptors all come from a woman aged 45-65 years with active or convalescent COVID-19.

Worth noting for this clone: A junction boundary mismatches the germline segment, possibly from a read error. The chain joins TRBV7-7 to TRBJ2-3, with no clear D. The CDR3 consists of 13 residues. Germline V gene data show CDR1 as SSHAT and CDR2 as FNYEAQ (reference sequence). The CDR3 sequence is CASSHISTDTQYF. Written as DNA, the CDR3 is TGTGCTAGCAGCCACATAAGCACAGATACGCAGTATTTT.

The J gene is TRBJ2-1, the V gene TRBV12-5; D may be TRBD2 (5 bases). V dropped 2 bases and J dropped 6 bases, with 11 bases sitting between them. CDR1 is LGHNT and CDR2 is FRNRAP in the germline V gene. The CDR3 is 14 amino acids. The CDR3 protein is CASGLNSLVNEQFF. The CDR3 nucleotides read TGTGCTAGTGGTTTGAACTCACTAGTCAATGAGCAGTTCTTC.

The V gene is TRBV7-9, the J gene TRBJ2-2; 9 bases are shared with TRBD2. The CDR3 contains 19 residues. Germline V CDR1 and CDR2: SEHNR, FQNEAQ (reference sequence). J lost 1 base, V lost 2 bases, and 11 bases had no gene match. Here the CDR3 reads CASSLWGSGSLWNTGELFF. In DNA form, the CDR3 reads TGTGCCAGCAGCTTATGGGGTAGCGGGAGTTTATGGAACACCGGGGAGCTGTTTTTT.

The chain has TRBV30 and TRBJ2-3; D is possibly TRBD2 (6 bases). Between the trimmed V and J ends, which lost 2 bases and 0 bases, there was a span of 9 bases. This CDR3 contains 14 residues. Germline values: CDR1 GTSNPN, CDR2 SVGIG (reference sequence). The CDR3 coding sequence is TGTGCCTGGAGTCCGGGGACTAGCACAGATACGCAGTATTTT. Protein sequence: CAWSPGTSTDTQYF.

The chain employs TRBV4-1 and TRBJ2-7; 11 nucleotides match TRBD2. Germline V lookup: CDR1 MGHRA, CDR2 YSYEKL. The CDR3 consists of 15 residues. Trimming at V came to 4 bases and at J to 4 bases, leaving 6 bases not matched to a gene. The CDR3 DNA sequence: TGCGCCAGCAGCCTAACCGGGACTAGCGGATACGAGCAGTACTTC. It specifies CASSLTGTSGYEQYF.

The rearrangement links TRBV19 to TRBJ1-4; maybe TRBD1 (5 bases). The V end lost 6 bases, the J end lost 0 bases, and 8 bases lay between the germline ends. This CDR3 comprises 14 residues. CDR1 is LNHDA and CDR2 is SQIVND in the germline V gene (reference sequence). CDR3 loop: CASSQGTTNEKLFF. In nucleotides, the CDR3 is TGTGCCAGTAGCCAGGGCACAACTAATGAAAAACTGTTTTTT.

The chain employs TRBV9 and TRBJ1-4; D might be TRBD1 (6 bases). Trimming stripped 4 bases from V and 8 bases from J, with 15 bases between. Germline V gene sequence: CDR1 SGDLS, CDR2 YYNGEE. This CDR3 spans 14 amino acids. In nucleotides, the CDR3 is TGTGCCAGCAGCCAGGGGCAGGGAATCGAAAAACTGTTTTTT. Amino acid sequence: CASSQGQGIEKLFF.

By proportion, this clone is large. J is TRBJ1-6 and V is TRBV30, with 8 nucleotides matching TRBD1. V gave up 5 bases and J gave up 6 bases; unmatched junction bases: 3. This CDR3 has 13 residues. Germline CDR1 is GTSNPN and CDR2 is SVGIG (reference sequence). The CDR3 DNA follows: TGTGCCTGGGACAGGGGAATTAATTCACCCCTCCACTTT. This gives the protein CAWDRGINSPLHF. Full variable domain (rest looked up from reference TRBV30 and TRBJ1-6): SQTIHQWPATLVQPVGSPLSLECTVEGTSNPNLYWYRQAAGRGLQLLFYSVGIGQISSEVPQNLSASRPQDRQFILSSKKLLLSDSGFYLCAWDRGINSPLHFGNGTRLTVT.

The chain employs TRBV9 and TRBJ2-1, with D tentatively TRBD2 (6 bases). Trimming shortened V by 1 base and J by 5 bases, and 22 bases separated the two germline ends. CDR3 length: 18 amino acids. Germline CDR1 reads SGDLS; CDR2 reads YYNGEE. Here the CDR3 reads CASSVNLRESPNNNEQFF. The CDR3 DNA sequence: TGTGCCAGCAGCGTAAATCTTCGGGAGTCACCTAATAACAATGAGCAGTTCTTC.

The V call is TRBV3-1 (or the pseudogene TRBV3-2), the J call TRBJ2-3; TRBD2 matches 11 bases. Per the germline V gene, CDR1 is LGHDT and CDR2 is YNNKEL (reference sequence). V dropped 5 bases and J dropped 3; count of bases not matched to a gene: 4. The CDR3 has 15 amino acids. CDR3 in amino acids: CASSAWTSGTDTQYF. The CDR3, as DNA: TGTGCCAGCAGCGCCTGGACTAGCGGGACAGATACGCAGTATTTT.

The rearrangement joins TRBV23-1 to TRBJ2-7, with TRBD1 matching 8 bases. TRBV23-1 is an ORF, and what it does is uncertain. CDR3 length: 15 amino acids. V shed 0 bases, J shed 3 bases, and the junction held 4 bases outside the gene matches. CDR3 residues: CASSQSQGAGYEQYF. The CDR3 region has the DNA TGCGCCAGCAGTCAATCCCAGGGGGCGGGCTACGAGCAGTACTTC.

The V and J genes are TRBV18 and TRBJ2-7; tentative D call: TRBD1 (5 bases). Germline values: CDR1 KGHSH, CDR2 LQKENI. The CDR3 contains 15 residues. Trimming removed 4 bases from V and 0 bases from J, with 13 bases in between. As DNA, the CDR3 is TGTGCCAGCTCACTCAGGTCCGACAGCTCCTACGAGCAGTACTTC. This translates into CASSLRSDSSYEQYF.

CDR3 nucleotides: TGTGCCTGGACTATTGGTGGTAACTATGGCTACACCTTC. This sequence encodes CAWTIGGNYGYTF. This chain uses TRBV30 with TRBJ1-2; D gene uncertain. Germline lookup yields CDR1 GTSNPN and CDR2 SVGIG (reference sequence). The CDR3 is made up of 13 amino acids. The germline V and J ends were trimmed by 4 bases and 1 base, with 10 bases remaining between them.

The rearrangement uses TRBV2 and TRBJ1-1; tentatively, D is TRBD1 (5 bases). This CDR3 region has 15 residues. V lost 0 bases and J lost 2, with 10 bases in between. The germline gives CDR1 SNHLY, CDR2 FYNNEI. CDR3 in amino acids: CASSEALGVNTEAFF. As DNA, the CDR3 is TGTGCCAGCAGTGAAGCATTAGGGGTCAACACTGAAGCTTTCTTT.

The chain is built from TRBV21-1 and TRBJ1-1; the table's TRBD1 call for D was not verified on the DNA. TRBV21-1 is termed a pseudogene. The CDR3 length is 15 residues. As DNA, the CDR3 is TGTGCCAGCAGCAAGGAAGGGACAGGGCCTCTTGAAGCTTTCTTT. This codes for CASSKEGTGPLEAFF.

This rearrangement joins TRBV6-1 to TRBJ2-1, with TRBD2 matching 9 bases. Germline CDR1 is MNHNS and CDR2 is SASEGT. This CDR3 spans 15 amino acids. V shed 1 base, J shed 3 bases, and the junction held 1 base outside the gene matches. For the CDR3, the DNA is TGTGCCAGCAGTGAAGGACTAGCGGACTACAATGAGCAGTTCTTC. Translation gives CASSEGLADYNEQFF.

The V call is TRBV5-1, the J call TRBJ2-3; 9 bases agree with TRBD2. Germline CDR1 reads SGHRS; CDR2 reads YFSETQ. The CDR3 has 17 residues. V dropped 4 bases and J dropped 3; count of bases not matched to a gene: 12. DNA of the CDR3: TGCGCCAGCAGCCCTACTAGCGGGTATTTGAGAACAGATACGCAGTATTTT. The encoded protein is CASSPTSGYLRTDTQYF.

The rearrangement links TRBV6-6 to TRBJ2-7; D may be TRBD2 (6 bases). This CDR3 comprises 13 residues. Germline CDR1 MNHNY, CDR2 SVGAGI (reference sequence). The V gene lost 8 bases and the J gene lost 5 bases, with 16 bases spanning the gap. This CDR3 reads CASRRGSGHEQYF. DNA for the CDR3: TGTGCCAGCCGCCGGGGGAGTGGCCACGAGCAGTACTTC.

The V gene is TRBV19, the J gene TRBJ1-1; D call uncertain. The length of the CDR3 is 14 residues. The V end lost 7 bases, the J end lost 4 bases, and 16 bases lay between the germline ends. Germline assignment: CDR1 LNHDA and CDR2 SQIVND (reference sequence). For the CDR3, the DNA is TGTGCCAGTACCCGGCGGGGAGTAGGCACTGAAGCTTTCTTT. Translated, it gives CASTRRGVGTEAFF. The whole variable domain, remainder taken from reference TRBV19 and TRBJ1-1, is DGGITQSPKYLFRKEGQNVTLSCEQNLNHDAMYWYRQDPGQGLRLIYYSQIVNDFQKGDIAEGYSVSREKKESFPLTVTSAQKNPTAFYLCASTRRGVGTEAFFGQGTRLTVV.

The chain couples TRBV11-3 to TRBJ2-5, with TRBD2 matching 9 bases. V trimming: 11 bases; J trimming: 3 bases; junction bases outside the gene matches: 13. Germline V lookup: CDR1 SGHNT, CDR2 YENEEA. CDR3 length equals 15 residues. The DNA of the CDR3 is TGTGCCGGGTTTTGCGGGAGGGCCGAAAAAGAGACCCAGTACTTC. It specifies CAGFCGRAEKETQYF.

V and J are TRBV5-1 and TRBJ1-2; perhaps TRBD1 as D (5 bases). This CDR3 has 15 amino acids. In germline, CDR1 is SGHRS, CDR2 YFSETQ. V was cut by 0 bases and J by 2 bases, with 11 bases left in between. The CDR3: CASSLEPGGNYGYTF. The CDR3, as DNA: TGCGCCAGCAGCTTGGAACCGGGGGGGAACTATGGCTACACCTTC.

The chain uses TRBV2 and TRBJ1-5, with 7 bases lining up with TRBD1. The CDR3 sequence is 16 residues long. With V trimmed by 2 bases and J by 0 bases, 4 bases remained unmatched. Germline lookup yields CDR1 SNHLY and CDR2 FYNNEI. CDR3 sequence reads: CASSEMGQFSNQPQHF. CDR3 coding DNA: TGTGCCAGCAGTGAAATGGGACAGTTTAGCAATCAGCCCCAGCATTTT.

This chain links TRBV11-3 with TRBJ2-1; 9 bases align to TRBD2. V shed 5 bases and J 4 bases; nucleotides not matched to a gene: 6. Germline loops: CDR1 SGHNT, CDR2 YENEEA. This CDR3 contains 15 residues. The CDR3: CASSQLAGPYNEQFF. The DNA for the CDR3 is TGTGCCAGCAGCCAACTAGCGGGCCCGTACAATGAGCAGTTCTTC.

V and J are TRBV19 and TRBJ1-5, with 9 bases identical to TRBD1. This CDR3 contains 18 residues. Per the germline V gene, CDR1 is LNHDA and CDR2 is SQIVND (reference sequence). Trimming took 6 bases from V and 0 from J; bases not matched to a gene: 12. The CDR3 nucleotides read TGTGCCAGTAGCAATCCGGGACAGGGAGGGAGTAGCAATCAGCCCCAGCATTTT. This codes for CASSNPGQGGSSNQPQHF.